Below, one T cell receptor (beta chain) is given with its context. Individuals having autoimmune disease history or systemic immunosuppression were not enrolled. The sample comes from a study of OX40 agonist ivuxolimab in advanced cancers. Here immunoSEQ multiplex PCR was the method, and the copy in TCRdb shows in-frame clones only, minus some. The data contain 66,000 or so clones, 92% of them seen just once; the ten biggest clones take up 23%. J lost 2 bases, V lost 4 bases, and 8 bases had no gene match. The CDR3 spans 16 residues. Germline V gene sequence: CDR1 SGHDT, CDR2 YYEEEE. The chain links TRBV5-6 to TRBJ1-5; 8 bases match TRBD1. This specimen consisted of CD4+ or CD8+ T cells sorted from blood, obtained in a trial of the OX40 agonist ivuxolimab. The TCR was taken from an adult with an advanced solid tumor such as melanoma, head and neck, liver or kidney cancer. The CDR3 coding sequence is TGTGCCAGCAGCCTGAAGGAGGACAGGGGCAATCAGCCCCAGCATTTT. It is translated as CASSLKEDRGNQPQHF.